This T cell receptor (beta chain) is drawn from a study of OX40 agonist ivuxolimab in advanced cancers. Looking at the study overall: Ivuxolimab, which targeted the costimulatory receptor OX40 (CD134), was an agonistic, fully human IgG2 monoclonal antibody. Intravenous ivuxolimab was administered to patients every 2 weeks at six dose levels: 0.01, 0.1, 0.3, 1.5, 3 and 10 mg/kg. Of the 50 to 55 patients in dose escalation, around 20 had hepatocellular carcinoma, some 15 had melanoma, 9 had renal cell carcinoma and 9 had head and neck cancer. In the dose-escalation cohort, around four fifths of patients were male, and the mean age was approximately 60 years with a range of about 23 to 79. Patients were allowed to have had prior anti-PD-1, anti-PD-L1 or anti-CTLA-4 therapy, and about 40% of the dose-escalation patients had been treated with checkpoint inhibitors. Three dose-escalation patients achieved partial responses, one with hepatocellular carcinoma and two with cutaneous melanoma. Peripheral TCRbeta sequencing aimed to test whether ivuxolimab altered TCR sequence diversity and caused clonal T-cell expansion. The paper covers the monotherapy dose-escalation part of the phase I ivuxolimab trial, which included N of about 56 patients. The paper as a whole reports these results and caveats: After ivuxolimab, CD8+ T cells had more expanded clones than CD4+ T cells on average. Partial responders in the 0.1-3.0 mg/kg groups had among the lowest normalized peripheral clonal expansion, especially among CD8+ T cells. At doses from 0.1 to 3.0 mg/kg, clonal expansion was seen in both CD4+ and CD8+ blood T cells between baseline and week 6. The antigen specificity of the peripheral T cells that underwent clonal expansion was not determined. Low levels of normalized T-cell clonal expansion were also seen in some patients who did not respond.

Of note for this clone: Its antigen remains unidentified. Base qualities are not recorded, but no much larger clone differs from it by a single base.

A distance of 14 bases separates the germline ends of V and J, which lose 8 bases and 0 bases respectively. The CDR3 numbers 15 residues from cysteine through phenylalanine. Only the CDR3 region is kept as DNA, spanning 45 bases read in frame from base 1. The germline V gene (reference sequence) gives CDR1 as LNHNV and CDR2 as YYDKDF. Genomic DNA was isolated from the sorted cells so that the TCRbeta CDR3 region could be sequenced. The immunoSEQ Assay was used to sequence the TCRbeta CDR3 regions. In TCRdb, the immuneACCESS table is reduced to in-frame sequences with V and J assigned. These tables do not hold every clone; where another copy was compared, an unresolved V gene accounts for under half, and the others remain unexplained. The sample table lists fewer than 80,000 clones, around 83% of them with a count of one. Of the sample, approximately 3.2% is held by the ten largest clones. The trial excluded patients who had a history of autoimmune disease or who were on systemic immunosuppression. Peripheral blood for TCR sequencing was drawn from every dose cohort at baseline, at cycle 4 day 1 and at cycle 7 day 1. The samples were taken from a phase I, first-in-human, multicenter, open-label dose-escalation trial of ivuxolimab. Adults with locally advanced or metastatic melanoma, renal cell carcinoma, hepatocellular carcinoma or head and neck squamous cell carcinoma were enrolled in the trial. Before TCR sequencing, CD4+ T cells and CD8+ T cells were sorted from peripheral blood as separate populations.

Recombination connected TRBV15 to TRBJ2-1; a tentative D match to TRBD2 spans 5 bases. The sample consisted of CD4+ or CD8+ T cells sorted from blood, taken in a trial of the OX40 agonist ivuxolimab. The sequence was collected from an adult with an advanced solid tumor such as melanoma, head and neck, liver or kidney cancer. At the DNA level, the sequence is TGTGCCACCGTGGTTGGGAGTACCTCCTACAATGAGCAGTTCTTC. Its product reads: CATVVGSTSYNEQFF.